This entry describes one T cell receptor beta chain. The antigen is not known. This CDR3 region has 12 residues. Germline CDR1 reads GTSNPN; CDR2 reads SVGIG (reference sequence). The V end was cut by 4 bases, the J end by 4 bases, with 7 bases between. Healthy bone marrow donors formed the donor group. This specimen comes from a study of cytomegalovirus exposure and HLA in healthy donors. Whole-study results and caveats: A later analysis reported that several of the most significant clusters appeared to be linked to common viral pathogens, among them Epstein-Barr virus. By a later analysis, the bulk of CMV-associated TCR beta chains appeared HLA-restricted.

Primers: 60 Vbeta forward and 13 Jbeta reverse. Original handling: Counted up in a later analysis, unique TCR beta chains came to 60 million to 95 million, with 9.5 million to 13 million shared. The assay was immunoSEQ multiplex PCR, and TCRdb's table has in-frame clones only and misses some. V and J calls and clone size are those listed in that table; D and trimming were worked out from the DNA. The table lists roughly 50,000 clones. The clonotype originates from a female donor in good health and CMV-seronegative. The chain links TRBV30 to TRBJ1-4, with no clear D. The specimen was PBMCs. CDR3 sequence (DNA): TGTGCCTGGACACAGCTTAATGAAAAACTGTTTTTT. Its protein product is CAWTQLNEKLFF.